The clone carrying this T cell receptor (beta chain) has more than one count but fewer than ten. Its antigen is unknown. This entry comes from a study of T-cell reconstitution after alpha-beta-depleted transplantation in children. General study points: The study reportedly traced alpha-beta T cells about two months after transplant to several hundred expanded graft clones.

This sample's TCRbeta library carried unique molecular identifier barcodes. TCRdb passed the PCR reads through MiXCR, listing each CDR3 protein once. The sample includes about 1,000,000 distinct CDR3 sequences, about 31% of them seen just once. V gave up 3 bases and J gave up 2 bases; unmatched junction bases: 7. The CDR3 loop spans 15 amino acids. Germline V gene data show CDR1 as SGHRS and CDR2 as YFSETQ. This sample comprised PBMCs, mostly from graft donor cells, obtained 360 days after TCRalphabeta/CD19-depleted stem cell transplant. The chain is built from TRBV5-1 and TRBJ1-1; the match to TRBD1 covers 7 bases. The sequence was collected from a boy under three years old who had a stem cell transplant for SCID, so the T cells may come from the graft donor. The CDR3 loop reads CASSSEGQRNTEAFF. The CDR3, as DNA: TGCGCCAGCAGCTCCGAGGGACAGAGAAACACTGAAGCTTTCTTT.